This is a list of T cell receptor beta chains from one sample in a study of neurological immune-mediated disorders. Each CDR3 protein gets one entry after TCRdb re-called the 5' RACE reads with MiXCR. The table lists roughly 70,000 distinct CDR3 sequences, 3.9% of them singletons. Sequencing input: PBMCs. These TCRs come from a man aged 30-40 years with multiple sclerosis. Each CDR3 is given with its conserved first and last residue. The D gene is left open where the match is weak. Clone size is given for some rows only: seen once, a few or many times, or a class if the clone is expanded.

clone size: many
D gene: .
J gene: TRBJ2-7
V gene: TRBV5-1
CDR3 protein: CASRTSPEHEQYF
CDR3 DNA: TGCGCCAGCAGGACTTCTCCTGAACACGAGCAGTACTTC

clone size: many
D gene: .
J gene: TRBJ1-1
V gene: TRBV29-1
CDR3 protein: CSVERRMNTEAFF
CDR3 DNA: TGCAGCGTTGAACGACGGATGAACACTGAAGCTTTCTTT

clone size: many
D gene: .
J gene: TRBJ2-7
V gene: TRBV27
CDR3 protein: CASSLSSGATYEQYF
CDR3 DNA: TGTGCCAGCAGTTTATCTTCGGGGGCTACCTACGAGCAGTACTTC

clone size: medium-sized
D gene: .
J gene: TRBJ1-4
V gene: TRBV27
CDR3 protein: CASSAGPGGKLFF
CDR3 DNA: TGTGCCAGCAGCGCGGGACCGGGAGGAAAACTGTTTTTT

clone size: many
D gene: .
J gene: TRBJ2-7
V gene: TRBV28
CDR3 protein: CASRGYEQYF
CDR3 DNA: TGTGCCAGCCGGGGCTACGAGCAGTACTTC

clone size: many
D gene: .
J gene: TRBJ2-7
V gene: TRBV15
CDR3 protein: CATSREGGYEQYF
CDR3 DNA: TGTGCCACCAGCAGAGAAGGGGGCTACGAGCAGTACTTC

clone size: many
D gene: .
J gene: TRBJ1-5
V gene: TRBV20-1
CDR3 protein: CSARALGNSNQPQHF
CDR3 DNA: TGCAGTGCTCGAGCACTGGGGAATAGCAATCAGCCCCAGCATTTT

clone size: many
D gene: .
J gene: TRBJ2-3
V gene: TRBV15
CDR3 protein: CATSASTDTQYF
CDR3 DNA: TGTGCCACCAGTGCTAGCACAGATACGCAGTATTTT

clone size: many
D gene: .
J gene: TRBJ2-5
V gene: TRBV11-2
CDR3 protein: CASSLPGAETQYF
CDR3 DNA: TGTGCCAGCAGCTTACCAGGTGCAGAGACCCAGTACTTC

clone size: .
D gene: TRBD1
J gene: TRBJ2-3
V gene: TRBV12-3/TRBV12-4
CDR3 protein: CASRTGGADTQYF
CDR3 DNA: TGTGCCAGCCGGACAGGGGGCGCAGATACGCAGTATTTT

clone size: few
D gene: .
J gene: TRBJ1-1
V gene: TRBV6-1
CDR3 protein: CASRSGVWNTEAFF
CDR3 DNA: TGTGCCAGCAGATCAGGGGTTTGGAACACTGAAGCTTTCTTT

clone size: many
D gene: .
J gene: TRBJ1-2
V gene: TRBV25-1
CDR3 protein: CASSEDNYGYTF
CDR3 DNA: TGTGCCAGCAGTGAAGACAACTATGGCTACACCTTC

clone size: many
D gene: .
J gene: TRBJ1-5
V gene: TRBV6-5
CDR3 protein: CASSYRGGDGQPQHF
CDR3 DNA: TGTGCCAGCAGTTACCGGGGGGGCGACGGTCAGCCCCAGCATTTT

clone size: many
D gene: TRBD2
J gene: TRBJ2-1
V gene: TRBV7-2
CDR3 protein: CASSPSGETYNEQFF
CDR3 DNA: TGTGCCAGCAGCCCTAGCGGGGAGACCTACAATGAGCAGTTCTTC

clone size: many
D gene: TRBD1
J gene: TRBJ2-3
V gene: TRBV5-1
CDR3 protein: CASSLNPGQGATSTDTQYF
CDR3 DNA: TGCGCCAGCAGCTTAAATCCGGGACAGGGTGCTACTAGCACAGATACGCAGTATTTT

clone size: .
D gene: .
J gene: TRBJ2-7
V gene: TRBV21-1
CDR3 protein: CASSASENRGTYEQYF
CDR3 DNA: TGTGCCAGCAGCGCCTCCGAGAACAGGGGGACCTACGAGCAGTACTTC

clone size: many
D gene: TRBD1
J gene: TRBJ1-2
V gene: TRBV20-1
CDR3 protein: CSVSPSPRTGRGYGYTF
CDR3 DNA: TGCAGTGTGTCCCCGTCCCCCCGGACAGGGCGGGGGTATGGCTACACCTTC

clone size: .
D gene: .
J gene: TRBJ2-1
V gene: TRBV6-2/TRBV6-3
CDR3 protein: CASRQGYYEQFF
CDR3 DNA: TGTGCCAGCAGACAGGGCTACTATGAGCAGTTCTTC

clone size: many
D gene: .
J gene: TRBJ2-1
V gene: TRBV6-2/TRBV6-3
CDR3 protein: CASSYSRYNEQFF
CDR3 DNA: TGTGCCAGCAGTTACTCGAGGTACAATGAGCAGTTCTTC

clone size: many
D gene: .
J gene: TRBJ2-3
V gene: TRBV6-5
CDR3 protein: CASNKRETDTQYF
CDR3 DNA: TGTGCCAGCAATAAGCGAGAAACAGATACGCAGTATTTT

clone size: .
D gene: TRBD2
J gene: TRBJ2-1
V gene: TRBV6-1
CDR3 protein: CASSEASGGNNEQFF
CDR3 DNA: TGTGCCAGCAGTGAAGCTAGCGGGGGTAACAATGAGCAGTTCTTC

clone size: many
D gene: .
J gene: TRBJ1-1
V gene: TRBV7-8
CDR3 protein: CASSSTTGRLSTEAFF
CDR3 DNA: TGTGCCAGCAGCTCAACCACGGGGCGATTGTCTACTGAAGCTTTCTTT

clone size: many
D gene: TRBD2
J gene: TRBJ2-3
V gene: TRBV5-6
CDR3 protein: CASSLDGGFTDTQYF
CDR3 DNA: TGTGCCAGCAGCTTGGACGGGGGGTTCACAGATACGCAGTATTTT

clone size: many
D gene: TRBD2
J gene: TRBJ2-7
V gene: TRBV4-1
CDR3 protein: CASSQREGLPFPYEQYF
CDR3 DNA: TGCGCCAGCAGCCAAAGGGAGGGACTCCCTTTTCCTTACGAGCAGTACTTC

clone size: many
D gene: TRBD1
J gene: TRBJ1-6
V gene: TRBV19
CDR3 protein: CASIGGRGYDLLHF
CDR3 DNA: TGTGCCAGTATCGGAGGCAGGGGGTATGATCTCCTCCACTTT

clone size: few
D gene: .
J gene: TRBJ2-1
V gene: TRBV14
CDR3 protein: CASSPWDRYNEQFF
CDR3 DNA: TGTGCCAGCAGCCCCTGGGACCGATACAATGAGCAGTTCTTC

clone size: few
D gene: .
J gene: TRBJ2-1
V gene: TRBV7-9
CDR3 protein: CASSPSGSGLHNEQFF
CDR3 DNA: TGTGCCAGCAGCCCAAGTGGGAGCGGACTACACAATGAGCAGTTCTTC

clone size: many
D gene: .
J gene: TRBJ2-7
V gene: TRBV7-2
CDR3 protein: CASSFGGSSRYEQYF
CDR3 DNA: TGTGCCAGCAGCTTCGGCGGTAGCAGCCGATACGAGCAGTACTTC

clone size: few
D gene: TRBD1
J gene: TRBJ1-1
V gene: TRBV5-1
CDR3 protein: CASSFGTGGTEAFF
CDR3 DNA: TGCGCCAGCAGCTTTGGGACAGGGGGCACTGAAGCTTTCTTT

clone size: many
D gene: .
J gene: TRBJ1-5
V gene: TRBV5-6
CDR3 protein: CASTEGGSNQPQHF
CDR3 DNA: TGTGCCAGCACCGAGGGGGGTAGCAATCAGCCCCAGCATTTT

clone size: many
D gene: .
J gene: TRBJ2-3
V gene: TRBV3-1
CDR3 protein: CASSQDFVFGDTQYF
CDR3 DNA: TGTGCCAGCAGCCAAGATTTCGTCTTTGGAGATACGCAGTATTTT

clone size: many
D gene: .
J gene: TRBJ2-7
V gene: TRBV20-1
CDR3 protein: CSARDQSVLWQYF
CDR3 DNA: TGCAGTGCTAGAGATCAATCAGTTCTGTGGCAGTACTTC

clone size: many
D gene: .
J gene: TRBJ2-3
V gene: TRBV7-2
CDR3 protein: CASSPRDTQYF
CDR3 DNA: TGTGCCAGCAGCCCCCGGGATACGCAGTATTTT

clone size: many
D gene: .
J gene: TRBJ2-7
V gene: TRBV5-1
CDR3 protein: CASSLGGASYEQYF
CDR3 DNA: TGCGCCAGCAGCTTGGGGGGGGCCAGCTACGAGCAGTACTTC

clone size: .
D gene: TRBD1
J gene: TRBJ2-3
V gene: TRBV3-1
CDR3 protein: CASSQKTGATDTQYF
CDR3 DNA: TGTGCCAGCAGCCAAAAAACAGGGGCCACAGATACGCAGTATTTT

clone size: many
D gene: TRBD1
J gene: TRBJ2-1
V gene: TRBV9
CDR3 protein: CASSEYRGHYNEQFF
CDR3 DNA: TGTGCCAGCAGCGAATACAGGGGGCACTACAATGAGCAGTTCTTC

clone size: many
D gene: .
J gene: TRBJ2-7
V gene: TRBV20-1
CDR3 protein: CSARDIDIPLREQYF
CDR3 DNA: TGCAGTGCTAGAGATATAGACATACCTCTACGGGAGCAGTACTTC

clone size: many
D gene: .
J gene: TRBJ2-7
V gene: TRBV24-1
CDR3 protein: CATSDRLRPSYEQYF
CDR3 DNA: TGTGCCACCAGTGATAGGTTACGACCCTCCTACGAGCAGTACTTC

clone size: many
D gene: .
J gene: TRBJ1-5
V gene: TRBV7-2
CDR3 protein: CASSAPGQRDNQPQHF
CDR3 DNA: TGTGCCAGCAGCGCACCGGGACAACGGGACAATCAGCCCCAGCATTTT

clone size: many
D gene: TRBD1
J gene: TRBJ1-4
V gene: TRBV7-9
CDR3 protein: CASSSNTQGSDEKLFF
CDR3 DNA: TGTGCCAGCAGCTCGAACACACAGGGGTCGGATGAAAAACTGTTTTTT

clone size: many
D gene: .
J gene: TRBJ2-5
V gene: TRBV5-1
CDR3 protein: CASSLLGETQYF
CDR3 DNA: TGCGCCAGCAGCTTGCTAGGGGAGACCCAGTACTTC

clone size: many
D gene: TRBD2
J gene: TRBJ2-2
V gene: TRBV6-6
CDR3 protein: CASSYPDVAGGITGELFF
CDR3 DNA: TGTGCCAGCAGTTACCCCGACGTAGCGGGGGGGATAACCGGGGAGCTGTTTTTT

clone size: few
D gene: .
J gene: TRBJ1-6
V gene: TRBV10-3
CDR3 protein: CAINQGGGSPLNF
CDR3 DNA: TGTGCCATCAACCAGGGAGGTGGTTCACCCCTCAACTTT

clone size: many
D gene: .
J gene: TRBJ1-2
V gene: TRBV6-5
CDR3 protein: CASSERSYGYTF
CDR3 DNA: TGTGCCAGCAGTGAGAGGTCCTATGGCTACACCTTC

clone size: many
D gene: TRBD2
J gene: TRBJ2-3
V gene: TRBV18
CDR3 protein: CASLQGLAGDTTQYF
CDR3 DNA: TGTGCCAGCTTACAGGGACTAGCGGGGGACACTACGCAGTATTTT

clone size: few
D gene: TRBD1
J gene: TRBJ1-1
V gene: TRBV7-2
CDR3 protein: CASSKQGTDTEAFF
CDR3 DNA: TGTGCCAGCAGCAAACAGGGGACGGACACTGAAGCTTTCTTT

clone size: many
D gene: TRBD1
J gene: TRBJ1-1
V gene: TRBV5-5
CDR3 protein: CASTPGGRTTEAFF
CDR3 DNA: TGTGCCAGCACCCCAGGGGGGAGGACCACTGAAGCTTTCTTT

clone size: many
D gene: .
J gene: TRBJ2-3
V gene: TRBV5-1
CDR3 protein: CASSLTGSRSTDTQYF
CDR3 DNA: TGCGCCAGCAGCTTGACCGGGAGCCGGAGCACAGATACGCAGTATTTT

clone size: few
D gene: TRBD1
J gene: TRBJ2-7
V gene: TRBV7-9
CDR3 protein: CASSNGQGIHDEQYF
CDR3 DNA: TGTGCCAGCAGCAACGGACAGGGCATACACGACGAGCAGTACTTC

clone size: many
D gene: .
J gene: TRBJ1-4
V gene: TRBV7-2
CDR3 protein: CASSLDFRDEKLFF
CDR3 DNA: TGTGCCAGCAGCTTAGATTTCCGGGATGAAAAACTGTTTTTT

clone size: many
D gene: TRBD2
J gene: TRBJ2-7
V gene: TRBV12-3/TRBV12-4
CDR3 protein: CASSTLAGSSYEQYF
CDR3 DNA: TGTGCCAGCAGTACCCTAGCGGGGAGCTCCTACGAGCAGTACTTC